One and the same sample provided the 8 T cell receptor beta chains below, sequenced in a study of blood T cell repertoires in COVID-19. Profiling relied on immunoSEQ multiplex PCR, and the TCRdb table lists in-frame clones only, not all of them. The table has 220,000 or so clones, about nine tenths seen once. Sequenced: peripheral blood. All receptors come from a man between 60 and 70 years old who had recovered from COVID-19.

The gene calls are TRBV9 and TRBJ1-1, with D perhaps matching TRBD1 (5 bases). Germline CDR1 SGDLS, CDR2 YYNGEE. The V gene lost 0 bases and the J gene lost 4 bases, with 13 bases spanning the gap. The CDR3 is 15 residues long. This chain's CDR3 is CASSVEAGWSTEAFF. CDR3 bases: TGTGCCAGCAGCGTAGAGGCAGGGTGGAGCACTGAAGCTTTCTTT.

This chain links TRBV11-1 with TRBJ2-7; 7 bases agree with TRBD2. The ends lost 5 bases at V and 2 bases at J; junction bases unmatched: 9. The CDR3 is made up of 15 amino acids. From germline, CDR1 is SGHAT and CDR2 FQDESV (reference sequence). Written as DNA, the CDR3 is TGTGCCAGCAGCCAAATGGGCGGGAGCGCCTACGAGCAGTACTTC. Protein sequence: CASSQMGGSAYEQYF.

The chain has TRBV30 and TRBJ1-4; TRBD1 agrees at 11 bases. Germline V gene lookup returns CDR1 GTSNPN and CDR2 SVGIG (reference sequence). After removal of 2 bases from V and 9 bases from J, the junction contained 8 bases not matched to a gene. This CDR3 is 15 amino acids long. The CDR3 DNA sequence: TGTGCCTGGAGTTCTCCCGGGACAGGGGGAAAAAAACTGTTTTTT. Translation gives CAWSSPGTGGKKLFF.

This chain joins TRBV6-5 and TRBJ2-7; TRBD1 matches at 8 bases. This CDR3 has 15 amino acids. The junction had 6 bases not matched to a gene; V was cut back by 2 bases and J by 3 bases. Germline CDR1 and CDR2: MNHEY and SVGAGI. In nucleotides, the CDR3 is TGTGCCAGCAGTTACCACGGACAGGGTGGCTACGAGCAGTACTTC. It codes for CASSYHGQGGYEQYF.

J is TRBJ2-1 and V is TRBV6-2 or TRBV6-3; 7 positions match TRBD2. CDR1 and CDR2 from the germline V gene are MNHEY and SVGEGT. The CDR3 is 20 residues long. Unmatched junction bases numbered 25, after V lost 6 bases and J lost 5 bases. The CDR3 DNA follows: TGTGCCAGCAGCCACCCCCGACCCGGGGCGGGAGACCTAGGGGACAATGAGCAGTTCTTC. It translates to CASSHPRPGAGDLGDNEQFF.

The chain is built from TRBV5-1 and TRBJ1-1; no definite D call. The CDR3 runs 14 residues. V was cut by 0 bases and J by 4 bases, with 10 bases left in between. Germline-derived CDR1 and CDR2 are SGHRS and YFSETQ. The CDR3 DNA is TGCGCCAGCAGCTTGGACACATTGTCCACTGAAGCTTTCTTT. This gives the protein CASSLDTLSTEAFF.

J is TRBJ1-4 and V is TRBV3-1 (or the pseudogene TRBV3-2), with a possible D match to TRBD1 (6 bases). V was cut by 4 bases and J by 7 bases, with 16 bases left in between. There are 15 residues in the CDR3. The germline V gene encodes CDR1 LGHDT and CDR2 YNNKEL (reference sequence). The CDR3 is CASSPPGGRVEKLFF. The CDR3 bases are TGTGCCAGCAGCCCGCCGGGGGGGCGGGTTGAAAAACTGTTTTTT.

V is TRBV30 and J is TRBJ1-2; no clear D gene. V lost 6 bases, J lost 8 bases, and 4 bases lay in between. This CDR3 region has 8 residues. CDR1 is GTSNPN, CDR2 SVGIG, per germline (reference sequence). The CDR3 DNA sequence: TGTGCCTGCGAGGGCTACACCTTC. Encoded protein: CACEGYTF. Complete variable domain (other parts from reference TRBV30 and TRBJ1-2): SQTIHQWPATLVQPVGSPLSLECTVEGTSNPNLYWYRQAAGRGLQLLFYSVGIGQISSEVPQNLSASRPQDRQFILSSKKLLLSDSGFYLCACEGYTFGSGTRLTVV.